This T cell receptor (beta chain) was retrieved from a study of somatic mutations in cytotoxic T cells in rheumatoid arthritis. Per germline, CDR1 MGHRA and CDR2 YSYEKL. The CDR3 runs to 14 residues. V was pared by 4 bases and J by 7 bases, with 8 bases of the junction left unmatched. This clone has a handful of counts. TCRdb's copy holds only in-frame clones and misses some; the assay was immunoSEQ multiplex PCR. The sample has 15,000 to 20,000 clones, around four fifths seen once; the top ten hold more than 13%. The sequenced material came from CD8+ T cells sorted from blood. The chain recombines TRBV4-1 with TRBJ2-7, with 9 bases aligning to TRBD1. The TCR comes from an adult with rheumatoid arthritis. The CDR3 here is CASSLPGTGYEQYF. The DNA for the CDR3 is TGCGCCAGCAGCCTGCCCGGGACAGGGTATGAGCAGTACTTC.